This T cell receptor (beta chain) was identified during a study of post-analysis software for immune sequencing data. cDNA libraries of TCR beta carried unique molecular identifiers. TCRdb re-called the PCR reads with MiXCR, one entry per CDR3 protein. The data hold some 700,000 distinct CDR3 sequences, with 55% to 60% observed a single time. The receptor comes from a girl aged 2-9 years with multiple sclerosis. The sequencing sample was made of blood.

The CDR3 spells CATSRASGRSGETQYF. In nucleotides, the CDR3 is TGTGCCACCAGCAGAGCTAGCGGGAGATCGGGAGAGACCCAGTACTTC. The chain combines TRBV15 with TRBJ2-5; TRBD2 agrees at 10 bases. The length of the CDR3 is 16 residues. V lost 1 base to trimming and J lost 4 bases; unmatched junction nucleotides: 6. CDR1 LNHNV and CDR2 YYDKDF come from the germline V gene (reference sequence).